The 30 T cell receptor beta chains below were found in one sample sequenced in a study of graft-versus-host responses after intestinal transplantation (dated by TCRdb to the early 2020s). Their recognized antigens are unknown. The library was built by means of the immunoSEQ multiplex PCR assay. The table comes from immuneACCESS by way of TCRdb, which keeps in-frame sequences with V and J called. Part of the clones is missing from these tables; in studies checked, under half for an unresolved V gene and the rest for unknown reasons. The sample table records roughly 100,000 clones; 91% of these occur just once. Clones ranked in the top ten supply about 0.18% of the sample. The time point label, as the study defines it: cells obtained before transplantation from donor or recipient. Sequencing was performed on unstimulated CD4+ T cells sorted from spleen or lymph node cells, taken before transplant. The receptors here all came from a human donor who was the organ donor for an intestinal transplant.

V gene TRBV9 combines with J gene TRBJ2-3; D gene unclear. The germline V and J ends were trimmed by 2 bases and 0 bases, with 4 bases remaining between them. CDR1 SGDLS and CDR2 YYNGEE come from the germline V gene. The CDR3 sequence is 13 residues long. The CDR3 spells CASSVISTDTQYF. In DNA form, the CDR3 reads TGTGCCAGCAGCGTTATAAGCACAGATACGCAGTATTTT.

The CDR3 sequence is CASGSLGAGEKLFF. The CDR3 DNA follows: TGTGCTAGTGGTTCCCTAGGCGCAGGGGAAAAACTGTTTTTT. The rearrangement joins TRBV12-5 to TRBJ1-4, with a possible D match to TRBD1 (5 bases). The germline V gene has CDR1 LGHNT and CDR2 FRNRAP. This CDR3 contains 14 residues. Between the trimmed V and J ends, which lost 4 bases and 8 bases, there was a span of 14 bases.

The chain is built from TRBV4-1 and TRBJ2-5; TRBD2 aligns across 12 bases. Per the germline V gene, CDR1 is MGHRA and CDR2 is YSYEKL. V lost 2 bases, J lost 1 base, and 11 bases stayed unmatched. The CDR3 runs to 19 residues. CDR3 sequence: CASSQQATSGGYTQETQYF. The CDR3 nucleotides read TGCGCCAGCAGCCAACAAGCCACTAGCGGGGGGTACACCCAAGAGACCCAGTACTTC.

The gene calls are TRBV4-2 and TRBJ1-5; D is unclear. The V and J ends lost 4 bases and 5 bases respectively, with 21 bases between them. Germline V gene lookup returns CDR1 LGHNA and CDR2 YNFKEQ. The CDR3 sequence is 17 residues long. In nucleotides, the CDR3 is TGTGCCAGCAGCCGCCGATTAGACACGAAGGTTCATCAGCCCCAGCATTTT. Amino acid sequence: CASSRRLDTKVHQPQHF.

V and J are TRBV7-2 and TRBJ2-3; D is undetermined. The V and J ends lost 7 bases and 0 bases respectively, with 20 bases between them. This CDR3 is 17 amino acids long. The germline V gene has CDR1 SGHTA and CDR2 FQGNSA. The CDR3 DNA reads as TGTGCCAGCACCCAAACCCCCCTGACTGGAAGCACAGATACGCAGTATTTT. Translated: CASTQTPLTGSTDTQYF.

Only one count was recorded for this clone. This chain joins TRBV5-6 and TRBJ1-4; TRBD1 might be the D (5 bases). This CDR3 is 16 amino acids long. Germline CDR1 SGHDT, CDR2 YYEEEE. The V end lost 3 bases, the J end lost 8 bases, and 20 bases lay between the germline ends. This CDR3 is CASSSGLALNYEKLFF. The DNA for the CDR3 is TGTGCCAGCAGCTCAGGGCTTGCGTTGAATTACGAAAAACTGTTTTTT.

DNA for the CDR3: TGTGCCAGCAGTTACGACACAAGCTCCTACAATGAGCAGTTCTTC. This encodes CASSYDTSSYNEQFF. This chain uses TRBV6-6 with TRBJ2-1; D remains ambiguous. The germline gives CDR1 MNHNY, CDR2 SVGAGI (reference sequence). V dropped 2 bases and J dropped 0 bases, with 8 bases sitting between them. The CDR3 has 15 amino acids.

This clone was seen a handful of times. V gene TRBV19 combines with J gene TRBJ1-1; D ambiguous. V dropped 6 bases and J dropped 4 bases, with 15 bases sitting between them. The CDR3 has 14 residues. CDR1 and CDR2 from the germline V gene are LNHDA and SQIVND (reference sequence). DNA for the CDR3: TGTGCCAGTAGCATACACGGGGATACCACTGAAGCTTTCTTT. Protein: CASSIHGDTTEAFF.

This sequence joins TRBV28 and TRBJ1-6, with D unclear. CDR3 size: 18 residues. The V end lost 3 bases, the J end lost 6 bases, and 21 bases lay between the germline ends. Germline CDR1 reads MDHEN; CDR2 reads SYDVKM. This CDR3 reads CASSLTRRLGRLNSPLHF. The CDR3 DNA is TGTGCCAGCAGTTTGACGCGTAGATTAGGGAGACTTAATTCACCCCTCCACTTT.

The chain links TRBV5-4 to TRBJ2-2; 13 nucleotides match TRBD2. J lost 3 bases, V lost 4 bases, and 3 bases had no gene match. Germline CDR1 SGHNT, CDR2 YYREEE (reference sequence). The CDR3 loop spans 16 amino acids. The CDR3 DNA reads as TGTGCCAGCAGCGCGACTAGCGGGGGGTACACCGGGGAGCTGTTTTTT. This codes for CASSATSGGYTGELFF.

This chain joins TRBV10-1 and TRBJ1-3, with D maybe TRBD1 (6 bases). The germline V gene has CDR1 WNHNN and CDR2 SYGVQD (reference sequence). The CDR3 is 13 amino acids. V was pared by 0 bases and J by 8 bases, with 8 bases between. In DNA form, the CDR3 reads TGCGCCAGCAGTGAGTCAGGGGGGGACACCATATATTTT. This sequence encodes CASSESGGDTIYF.

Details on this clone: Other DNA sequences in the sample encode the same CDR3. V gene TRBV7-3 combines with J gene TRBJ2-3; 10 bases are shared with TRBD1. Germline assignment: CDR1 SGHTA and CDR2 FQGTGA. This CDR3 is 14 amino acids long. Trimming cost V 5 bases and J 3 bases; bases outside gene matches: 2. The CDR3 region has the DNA TGTGCCAGCAGCGAGGACAGGGGGACAGATACGCAGTATTTT. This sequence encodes CASSEDRGTDTQYF.

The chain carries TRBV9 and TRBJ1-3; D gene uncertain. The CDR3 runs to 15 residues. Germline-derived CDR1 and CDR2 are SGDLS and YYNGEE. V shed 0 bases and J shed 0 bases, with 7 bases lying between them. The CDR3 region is CASSVEEFSGNTIYF. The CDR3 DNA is TGTGCCAGCAGCGTAGAAGAGTTCTCTGGAAACACCATATATTTT.

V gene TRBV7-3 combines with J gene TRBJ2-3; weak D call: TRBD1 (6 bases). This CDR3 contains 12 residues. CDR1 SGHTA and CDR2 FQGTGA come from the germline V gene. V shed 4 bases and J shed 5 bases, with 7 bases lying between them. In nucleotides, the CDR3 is TGTGCCAGCAGCTCCAGGGGAGATACGCAGTATTTT. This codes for CASSSRGDTQYF.

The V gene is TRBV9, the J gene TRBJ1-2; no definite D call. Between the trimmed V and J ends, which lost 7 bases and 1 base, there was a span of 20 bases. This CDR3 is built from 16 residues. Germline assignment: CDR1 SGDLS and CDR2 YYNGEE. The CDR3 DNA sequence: TGTGCCAGCTCTGAGAACAGCGGTCCCGGTAACTATGGCTACACCTTC. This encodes CASSENSGPGNYGYTF. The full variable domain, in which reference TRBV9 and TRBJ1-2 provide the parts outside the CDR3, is DSGVTQTPKHLITATGQRVTLRCSPRSGDLSVYWYQQSLDQGLQFLIQYYNGEERAKGNILERFSAQQFPDLHSELNLSSLELGDSALYFCASSENSGPGNYGYTFGSGTRLTVV.

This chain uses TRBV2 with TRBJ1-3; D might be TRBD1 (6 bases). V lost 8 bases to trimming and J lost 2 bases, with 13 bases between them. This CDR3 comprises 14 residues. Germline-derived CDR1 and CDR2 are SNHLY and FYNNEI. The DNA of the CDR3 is TGTGCCAGCTCTACAGGGACTACTGGAAACACCATATATTTT. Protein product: CASSTGTTGNTIYF. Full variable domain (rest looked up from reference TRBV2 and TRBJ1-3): EPEVTQTPSHQVTQMGQEVILRCVPISNHLYFYWYRQILGQKVEFLVSFYNNEISEKSEIFDDQFSVERPDGSNFTLKIRSTKLEDSAMYFCASSTGTTGNTIYFGEGSWLTVV.

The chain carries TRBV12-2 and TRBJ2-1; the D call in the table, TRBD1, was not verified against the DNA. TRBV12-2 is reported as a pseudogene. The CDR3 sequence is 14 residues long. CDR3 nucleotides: TGTGCAAGTCGCCCAGGCTCCAGAAACAATGAGCAGTTCTTC. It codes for CASRPGSRNNEQFF.

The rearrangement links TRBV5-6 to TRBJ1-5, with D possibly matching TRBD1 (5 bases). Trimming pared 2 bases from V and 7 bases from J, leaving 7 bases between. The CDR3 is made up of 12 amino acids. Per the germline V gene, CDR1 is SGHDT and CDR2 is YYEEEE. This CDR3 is CASSFGGQPQHF. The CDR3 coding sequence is TGTGCCAGCAGCTTTGGGGGGCAGCCCCAGCATTTT.

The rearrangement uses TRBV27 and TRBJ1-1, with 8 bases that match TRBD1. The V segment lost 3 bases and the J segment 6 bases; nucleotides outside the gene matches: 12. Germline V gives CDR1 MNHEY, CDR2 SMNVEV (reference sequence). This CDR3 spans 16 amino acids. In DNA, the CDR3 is TGTGCCAGCAGTTTTACCTACAGGGGGAGAAGGTCTGAAGCTTTCTTT. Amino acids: CASSFTYRGRRSEAFF.

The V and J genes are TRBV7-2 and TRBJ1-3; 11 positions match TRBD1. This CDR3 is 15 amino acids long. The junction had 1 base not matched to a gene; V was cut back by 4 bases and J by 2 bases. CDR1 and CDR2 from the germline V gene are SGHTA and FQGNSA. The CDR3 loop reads CASSWTGGAGNTIYF. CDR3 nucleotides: TGTGCCAGCAGCTGGACAGGGGGCGCTGGAAACACCATATATTTT. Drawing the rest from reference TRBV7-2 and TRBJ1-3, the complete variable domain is GAGVSQSPSNKVTEKGKDVELRCDPISGHTALYWYRQSLGQGLEFLIYFQGNSAPDKSGLPSDRFSAERTGGSVSTLTIQRTQQEDSAVYLCASSWTGGAGNTIYFGEGSWLTVV.

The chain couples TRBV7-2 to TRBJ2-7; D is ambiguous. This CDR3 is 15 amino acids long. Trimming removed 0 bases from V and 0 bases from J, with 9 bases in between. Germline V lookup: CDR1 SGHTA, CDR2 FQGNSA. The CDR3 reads CASSLASKSSYEQYF. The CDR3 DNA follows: TGTGCCAGCAGCTTAGCGAGTAAGAGCTCCTACGAGCAGTACTTC.

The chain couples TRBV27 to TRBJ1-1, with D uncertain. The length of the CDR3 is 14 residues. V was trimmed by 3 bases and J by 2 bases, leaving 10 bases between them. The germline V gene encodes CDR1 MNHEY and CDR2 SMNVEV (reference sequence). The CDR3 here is CASSFRQYNTEAFF. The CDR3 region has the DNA TGTGCCAGCAGTTTTCGCCAGTACAACACTGAAGCTTTCTTT.

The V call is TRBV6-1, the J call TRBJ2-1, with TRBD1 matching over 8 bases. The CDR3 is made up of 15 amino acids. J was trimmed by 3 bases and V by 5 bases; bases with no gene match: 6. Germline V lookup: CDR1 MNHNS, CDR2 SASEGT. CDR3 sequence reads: CASSPGTGYYNEQFF. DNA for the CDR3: TGTGCCAGCAGTCCCGGGACAGGTTACTACAATGAGCAGTTCTTC.

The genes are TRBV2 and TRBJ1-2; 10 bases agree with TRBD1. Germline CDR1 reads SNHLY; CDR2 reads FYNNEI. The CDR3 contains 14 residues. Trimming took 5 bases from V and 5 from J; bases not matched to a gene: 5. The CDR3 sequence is CASSPGQGFYGYTF. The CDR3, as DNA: TGTGCCAGCAGTCCGGGACAGGGGTTTTATGGCTACACCTTC.

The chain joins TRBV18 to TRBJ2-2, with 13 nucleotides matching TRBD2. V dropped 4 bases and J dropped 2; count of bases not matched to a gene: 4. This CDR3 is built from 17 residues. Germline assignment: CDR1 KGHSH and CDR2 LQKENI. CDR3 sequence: CASSLGLAGANTGELFF. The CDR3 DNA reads TGTGCCAGCTCACTAGGACTAGCGGGGGCCAACACCGGGGAGCTGTTTTTT.

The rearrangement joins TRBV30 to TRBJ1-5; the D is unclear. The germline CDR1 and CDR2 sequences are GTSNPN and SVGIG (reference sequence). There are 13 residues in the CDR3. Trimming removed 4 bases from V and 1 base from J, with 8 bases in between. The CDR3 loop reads CAWTAGSNQPQHF. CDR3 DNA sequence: TGTGCCTGGACCGCCGGGAGCAATCAGCCCCAGCATTTT.

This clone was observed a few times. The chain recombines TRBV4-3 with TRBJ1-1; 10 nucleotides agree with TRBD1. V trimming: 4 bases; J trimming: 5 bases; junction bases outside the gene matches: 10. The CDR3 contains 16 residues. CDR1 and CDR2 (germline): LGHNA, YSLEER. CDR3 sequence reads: CASSRGQGVGWTEAFF. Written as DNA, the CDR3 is TGCGCCAGCAGCCGAGGACAGGGGGTAGGCTGGACTGAAGCTTTCTTT.

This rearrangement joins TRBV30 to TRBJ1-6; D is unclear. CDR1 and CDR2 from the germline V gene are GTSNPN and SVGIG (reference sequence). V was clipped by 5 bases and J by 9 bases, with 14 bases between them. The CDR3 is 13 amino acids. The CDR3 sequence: CAWARHVGSPLHF. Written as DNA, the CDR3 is TGTGCCTGGGCCCGACATGTTGGTTCACCCCTCCACTTT.

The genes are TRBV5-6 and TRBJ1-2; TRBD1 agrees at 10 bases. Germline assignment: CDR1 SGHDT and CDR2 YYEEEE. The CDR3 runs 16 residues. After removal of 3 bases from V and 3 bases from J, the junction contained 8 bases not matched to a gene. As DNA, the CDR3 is TGTGCCAGCAGCTCATTCGACAGGGGGCTTTACTATGGCTACACCTTC. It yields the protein CASSSFDRGLYYGYTF.

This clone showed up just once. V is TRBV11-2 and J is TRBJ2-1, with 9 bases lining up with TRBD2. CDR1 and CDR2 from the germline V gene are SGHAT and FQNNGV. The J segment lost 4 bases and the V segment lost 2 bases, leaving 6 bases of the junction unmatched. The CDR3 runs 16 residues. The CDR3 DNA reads TGTGCCAGCAGCTTAAGCGGGGGGACTTTTTACAATGAGCAGTTCTTC. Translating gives CASSLSGGTFYNEQFF.